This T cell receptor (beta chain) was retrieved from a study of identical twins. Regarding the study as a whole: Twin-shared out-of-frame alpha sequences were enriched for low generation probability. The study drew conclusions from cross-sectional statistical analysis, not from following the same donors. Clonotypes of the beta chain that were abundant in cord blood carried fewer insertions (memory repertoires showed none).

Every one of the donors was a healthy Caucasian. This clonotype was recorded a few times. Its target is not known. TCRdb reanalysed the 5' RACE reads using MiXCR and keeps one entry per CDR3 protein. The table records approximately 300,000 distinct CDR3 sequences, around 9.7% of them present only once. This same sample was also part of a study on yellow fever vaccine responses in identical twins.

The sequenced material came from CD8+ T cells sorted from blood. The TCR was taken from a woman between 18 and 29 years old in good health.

CDR3 sequence reads: CASSFLFGPSEGTQYF. The CDR3, as DNA: TGTGCCAGCAGCTTCCTATTCGGCCCTAGTGAGGGTACGCAGTATTTT. This sequence joins TRBV7-6 and TRBJ2-3, with D perhaps TRBD2 (5 bases). V lost 3 bases and J 8 bases, leaving 21 bases between the germline ends. Germline values: CDR1 SGHVS, CDR2 FNYEAQ. This CDR3 comprises 16 residues.